Below are 21 T cell receptor beta chains sequenced from a single sample in a study of blood T cell repertoires in COVID-19. Sequencing was performed with immunoSEQ multiplex PCR; in TCRdb, only in-frame clones are kept and a portion is missing. The sample holds about 300,000 clones, 70% to 90% seen once. Specimen: peripheral blood. The receptors were sampled from a man aged 65-85 years with acute or convalescent COVID-19.

This chain joins TRBV19 and TRBJ2-5, with a possible D match to TRBD2 (5 bases). Germline CDR1 reads LNHDA; CDR2 reads SQIVND (reference sequence). The germline V and J ends were trimmed by 1 base and 1 base, with 10 bases remaining between them. The CDR3 totals 15 residues. CDR3 sequence: CASSIGSGSQETQYF. CDR3 bases: TGTGCCAGTAGTATAGGCTCGGGGTCCCAAGAGACCCAGTACTTC.

The chain couples TRBV15 to TRBJ2-7, with 9 nucleotides matching TRBD1. Trimming cost V 4 bases and J 2 bases; bases outside gene matches: 6. Germline V gene data show CDR1 as LNHNV and CDR2 as YYDKDF (reference sequence). The CDR3 consists of 15 residues. CDR3 nucleotide sequence: TGTGCCACCAGCACATTCGGGACAGGGACCTACGAGCAGTACTTC. This translates into CATSTFGTGTYEQYF.

The rearrangement links TRBV3-1 (or the pseudogene TRBV3-2) to TRBJ2-3, with TRBD2 matching 9 bases. This CDR3 region has 16 residues. J lost 2 bases, V lost 4 bases, and 7 bases had no gene match. CDR1 is LGHDT and CDR2 is YNNKEL in the germline V gene (reference sequence). The CDR3: CASSLLAGALTDTQYF. CDR3 DNA sequence: TGTGCCAGCAGCCTGTTAGCGGGGGCCCTCACAGATACGCAGTATTTT.

This chain connects TRBV11-3 to TRBJ2-5; perhaps TRBD1 as D (6 bases). V was pared by 1 base and J by 1 base, with 13 bases between. The CDR3 has 16 amino acids. CDR1 is SGHNT, CDR2 YENEEA, per germline. CDR3 sequence reads: CASSLGGGGFQETQYF. The DNA for the CDR3 is TGTGCCAGCAGCTTAGGAGGGGGTGGGTTCCAAGAGACCCAGTACTTC.

This chain connects TRBV2 to TRBJ1-1; D may be TRBD1 (5 bases). The ends were cut back, 10 bases at V and 0 bases at J, with 12 bases in the middle. The germline V gene has CDR1 SNHLY and CDR2 FYNNEI. The CDR3 sequence is 13 residues long. Written as DNA, the CDR3 is TGTGCCACCGAGACAGCCATGAACACTGAAGCTTTCTTT. It translates to CATETAMNTEAFF.

The chain has TRBV29-1 and TRBJ2-1, with D tentatively TRBD1 (7 bases). V lost 7 bases, J lost 8 bases, and 15 bases lay in between. This CDR3 has 12 residues. In germline, CDR1 is SQVTM, CDR2 ANQGSEA. The CDR3 loop is CSEEGGGHEQFF. The CDR3 bases are TGCAGCGAAGAAGGAGGGGGCCATGAGCAGTTCTTC.

The chain recombines TRBV9 with TRBJ2-2, with TRBD1 matching 10 bases. Germline CDR1 and CDR2: SGDLS and YYNGEE. V was clipped by 4 bases and J by 4 bases; unmatched bases: 7. There are 16 residues in the CDR3. The CDR3 region has the DNA TGTGCCAGCAGCCTTCGGACAGGGGGGGGCACCGGGGAGCTGTTTTTT. Its translation: CASSLRTGGGTGELFF.

V and J are TRBV20-1 and TRBJ1-1, with D maybe TRBD1 (5 bases). The germline gives CDR1 DFQATT, CDR2 SNEGSKA (reference sequence). V was clipped by 5 bases and J by 7 bases, with 11 bases between them. This CDR3 is 11 amino acids long. CDR3 nucleotides: TGCAGTGCTTCGGAGACAGATGAAGCTTTCTTT. Translating it yields CSASETDEAFF.

The chain links TRBV5-4 to TRBJ2-3, with D uncertain. Trimming cost V 1 base and J 5 bases, with 11 bases left between them. The CDR3 length is 14 residues. Germline CDR1 and CDR2: SGHNT and YYREEE (reference sequence). The CDR3 nucleotides read TGTGCCAGCAGCTTGTCACAGTTTAGAGATACGCAGTATTTT. It is translated as CASSLSQFRDTQYF.

V gene TRBV11-3 combines with J gene TRBJ2-3; a weak D match, TRBD2 (6 bases). The germline CDR1 and CDR2 sequences are SGHNT and YENEEA. V dropped 6 bases and J dropped 4 bases, with 11 bases sitting between them. The CDR3 consists of 13 residues. The CDR3 DNA is TGTGCCAGCAGAGGGGAGGCGGCAGATACGCAGTATTTT. Protein product: CASRGEAADTQYF.

The chain couples TRBV7-8 to TRBJ2-2, with 7 positions matching TRBD1. Germline V gives CDR1 SGHVS, CDR2 FQNEAQ. V gave up 1 base and J gave up 7 bases; unmatched junction bases: 9. The CDR3 is 16 residues long. CDR3 loop: CASSLENRGVGGELFF. Written as DNA, the CDR3 is TGTGCCAGCAGCTTAGAGAACAGGGGAGTAGGCGGGGAGCTGTTTTTT.

CDR3 in amino acids: CASSVDRIGVSPLHF. The CDR3 DNA sequence: TGTGCCAGCAGCGTGGACAGGATCGGGGTTTCACCCCTCCACTTT. The chain links TRBV9 to TRBJ1-6, with TRBD1 matching 7 bases. The CDR3 is 15 residues long. In germline, CDR1 is SGDLS, CDR2 YYNGEE. V dropped 2 bases and J dropped 9; count of bases not matched to a gene: 8. The complete variable domain, with remaining parts taken from reference TRBV9 and TRBJ1-6, reads DSGVTQTPKHLITATGQRVTLRCSPRSGDLSVYWYQQSLDQGLQFLIQYYNGEERAKGNILERFSAQQFPDLHSELNLSSLELGDSALYFCASSVDRIGVSPLHFGNGTRLTVT.

The chain recombines TRBV10-3 with TRBJ2-3; 8 bases fit TRBD1. The CDR3 covers 13 residues. The germline gives CDR1 ENHRY, CDR2 SYGVKD. The V gene end was trimmed by 4 bases and the J gene end by 7 bases; junction bases not matched to a gene: 4. In DNA form, the CDR3 reads TGTGCCATCAGTGCGCAGGGGGCCTATACGCAGTATTTT. Protein: CAISAQGAYTQYF.

The rearrangement links TRBV9 to TRBJ1-5, with TRBD1 identical over 9 bases. The CDR3 is 15 residues long. With V trimmed by 5 bases and J by 2 bases, 5 bases remained unmatched. Germline V gene sequence: CDR1 SGDLS, CDR2 YYNGEE. CDR3 nucleotide sequence: TGTGCCAGCAGTCGCACAGGGGGCGGCAATCAGCCCCAGCATTTT. Encoded protein: CASSRTGGGNQPQHF.

A single count supports this clone. The gene calls are TRBV28 and TRBJ2-7; 8 positions match TRBD2. V gave up 5 bases and J gave up 9 bases; unmatched junction bases: 12. Germline V gives CDR1 MDHEN, CDR2 SYDVKM. The CDR3 spans 14 residues. The CDR3 loop reads CASSQRGRNFGQYF. DNA for the CDR3: TGTGCCAGCAGTCAGCGGGGGCGGAACTTCGGGCAGTACTTC.

The chain links TRBV6-2 or TRBV6-3 to TRBJ1-2; the match to TRBD1 covers 7 bases. This CDR3 is built from 16 residues. CDR1 is MNHEY, CDR2 SVGEGT, per germline. J was trimmed by 4 bases and V by 2 bases; bases with no gene match: 10. The CDR3 is CASSYRVAGQPYGYTF. The DNA of the CDR3 is TGTGCCAGCAGTTACAGGGTGGCGGGACAGCCCTATGGCTACACCTTC.

The chain couples TRBV24-1 to TRBJ1-6; possibly TRBD1 for D (5 bases). The CDR3 totals 15 residues. Per the germline V gene, CDR1 is KGHDR and CDR2 is SFDVKD. The V gene lost 12 bases and the J gene lost 0 bases, with 14 bases spanning the gap. As DNA, the CDR3 is TGTGCCCCGCCTGGGGCCCCCTCCTATAATTCACCCCTCCACTTT. Encoded protein: CAPPGAPSYNSPLHF.

This sequence joins TRBV15 and TRBJ2-3; 8 bases are a match to TRBD2. The CDR3 runs 16 residues. The V gene's germline CDR1 is LNHNV and CDR2 YYDKDF (reference sequence). After removal of 3 bases from V and 3 bases from J, the junction contained 8 bases not matched to a gene. CDR3 DNA sequence: TGTGCCACCAGCAGGCGCTCGGGGGGGCCTACAGATACGCAGTATTTT. This translates into CATSRRSGGPTDTQYF.

This clone occurred a few times. The CDR3, as DNA: TGTGCCAGCAGCACGACTAGCGGGAGAAGGGATGAGCAGTTCTTC. Amino acids: CASSTTSGRRDEQFF. J is TRBJ2-1 and V is TRBV7-2, with 12 bases matching TRBD2. The CDR3 has 15 amino acids. The J segment lost 8 bases and the V segment lost 5 bases, leaving 7 bases of the junction unmatched. Per germline, CDR1 SGHTA and CDR2 FQGNSA.

The chain links TRBV7-9 to TRBJ1-1; D remains ambiguous. Trimming took off 1 base at V and 1 base at J, with 7 bases between the two ends. There are 14 residues in the CDR3. CDR1 is SEHNR and CDR2 is FQNEAQ in the germline V gene (reference sequence). The CDR3 region has the DNA TGTGCCAGCAGCTTAGTTTTCGGGAACACTGAAGCTTTCTTT. Its translation is CASSLVFGNTEAFF.

The chain is built from TRBV19 and TRBJ2-1; D remains ambiguous. CDR1 and CDR2 (germline): LNHDA, SQIVND (reference sequence). V lost 4 bases, J lost 0 bases, and 10 bases lay in between. CDR3 size: 15 residues. CDR3 sequence (DNA): TGTGCCAGTAGTAGGCGGCAGAGCTCCTACAATGAGCAGTTCTTC. Translating gives CASSRRQSSYNEQFF.